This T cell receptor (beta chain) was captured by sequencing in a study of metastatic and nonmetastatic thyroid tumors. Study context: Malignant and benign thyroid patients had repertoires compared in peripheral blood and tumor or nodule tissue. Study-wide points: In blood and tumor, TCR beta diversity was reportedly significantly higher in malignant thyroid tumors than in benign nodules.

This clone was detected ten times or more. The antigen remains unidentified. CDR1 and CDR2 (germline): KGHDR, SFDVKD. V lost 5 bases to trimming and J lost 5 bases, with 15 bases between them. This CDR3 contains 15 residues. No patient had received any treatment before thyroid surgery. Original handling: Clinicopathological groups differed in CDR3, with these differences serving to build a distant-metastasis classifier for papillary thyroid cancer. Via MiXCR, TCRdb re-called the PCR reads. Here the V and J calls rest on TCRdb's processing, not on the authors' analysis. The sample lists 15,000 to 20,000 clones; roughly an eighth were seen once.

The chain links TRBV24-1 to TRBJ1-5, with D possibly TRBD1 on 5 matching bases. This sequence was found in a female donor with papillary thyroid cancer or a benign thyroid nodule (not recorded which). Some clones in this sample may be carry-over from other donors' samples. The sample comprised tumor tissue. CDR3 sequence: CATSGPGSAHQPQHF. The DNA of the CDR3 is TGTGCCACCAGTGGTCCAGGGTCCGCGCATCAGCCCCAGCATTTT.